This T cell receptor (beta chain) emerged from a study of PD-1 blockade in classical Hodgkin lymphoma. Brentuximab vedotin exposure varied among the patients, all of whom had relapsed after autologous stem cell transplantation. This clone was counted a few times. The antigen is unknown. Germline CDR1 is SQVTM and CDR2 is ANQGSEA. Losses at the gene ends were 4 bases for V and 0 bases for J; bases not matched to a gene: 7. The CDR3 spans 16 residues. Whole-study results and caveats: Newly diagnosed patients had baseline TCR diversity that was reportedly lower than that of healthy donors.

Using immunoSEQ multiplex PCR, the repertoire was profiled, and TCRdb retains in-frame clones only, with some absent. The repertoire holds some 38,000 clones, with about 80% as singletons. Source: peripheral blood mononuclear cells (PBMCs), taken before the second cycle of nivolumab. This sequence was found in a human donor with classical Hodgkin lymphoma. V and J are TRBV29-1 and TRBJ2-3, with 10 positions matching TRBD2. The CDR3: CSVGGLAGVSTDTQYF. In DNA, the CDR3 is TGCAGCGTTGGGGGTCTAGCGGGGGTTAGCACAGATACGCAGTATTTT.